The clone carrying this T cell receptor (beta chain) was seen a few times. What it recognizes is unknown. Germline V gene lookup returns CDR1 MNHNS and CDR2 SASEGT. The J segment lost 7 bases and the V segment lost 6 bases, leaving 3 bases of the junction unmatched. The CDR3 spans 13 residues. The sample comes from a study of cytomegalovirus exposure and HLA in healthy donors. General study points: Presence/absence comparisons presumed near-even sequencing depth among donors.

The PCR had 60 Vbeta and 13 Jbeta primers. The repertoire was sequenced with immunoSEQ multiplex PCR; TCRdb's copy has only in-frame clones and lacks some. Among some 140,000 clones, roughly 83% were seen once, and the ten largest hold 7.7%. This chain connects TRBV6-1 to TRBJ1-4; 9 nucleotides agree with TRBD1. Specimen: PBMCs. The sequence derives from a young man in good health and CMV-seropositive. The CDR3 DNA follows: TGTGCCAGCAGAGTGACAGGGGGTGAAAAACTGTTTTTT. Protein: CASRVTGGEKLFF.